The 15 T cell receptor beta chains below come from one sample, sequenced in a study of cytomegalovirus exposure and HLA in healthy donors (dated by TCRdb to about 2017). The method was the immunoSEQ multiplex PCR assay. A mixture of 60 forward primers for TCR Vbeta segments and 13 reverse primers for TCR Jbeta segments was used in the multiplex PCR. The clones in this table, taken by TCRdb from immuneACCESS, are in-frame only. Not every clone is retained; where verified, under half of the shortfall comes from an unresolved V gene, and the cause of the rest is unknown. A total of some 170,000 clones appear in this sample, 75% of them only once. The top ten hold around 3% of the sample. Sequences were obtained from PBMCs. The receptors stem from a male donor in good health and CMV-seronegative.

This clone showed up just a few times. J is TRBJ2-7 and V is TRBV25-1; no definite D call. The V gene's germline CDR1 is MGHDK and CDR2 SYGVNS. Trimming cost V 2 bases and J 3 bases, with 14 bases left between them. The CDR3 runs to 15 residues. CDR3 amino acids: CASSEETETVYEQYF. The CDR3 DNA reads as TGTGCCAGCAGTGAAGAAACGGAGACTGTCTACGAGCAGTACTTC.

The J gene is TRBJ2-7, the V gene TRBV6-6; D is uncertain. Germline V gene lookup returns CDR1 MNHNY and CDR2 SVGAGI (reference sequence). This CDR3 region has 13 residues. Trimming cost V 6 bases and J 4 bases, with 13 bases left between them. Written as DNA, the CDR3 is TGTGCCAGCAGCCTGAACGACGGGTACGAGCAGTACTTC. Residues: CASSLNDGYEQYF.

About this clone itself: Other DNA sequences in this sample translate to the same CDR3. The genes are TRBV30 and TRBJ1-5, with D perhaps TRBD1 (5 bases). This CDR3 has 15 residues. Germline CDR1 GTSNPN, CDR2 SVGIG (reference sequence). Trimming took off 0 bases at V and 0 bases at J, with 9 bases between the two ends. The CDR3 here is CAWSVGQGSNQPQHF. The CDR3 nucleotides are TGTGCCTGGAGTGTAGGGCAGGGTAGCAATCAGCCCCAGCATTTT. Looking up the rest from reference TRBV30 and TRBJ1-5 gives the full variable domain: SQTIHQWPATLVQPVGSPLSLECTVEGTSNPNLYWYRQAAGRGLQLLFYSVGIGQISSEVPQNLSASRPQDRQFILSSKKLLLSDSGFYLCAWSVGQGSNQPQHFGDGTRLSIL.

CDR3 amino acids: CASSRVQGAKAYGYTF. The DNA for the CDR3 is TGTGCCAGCAGCCGTGTACAGGGGGCGAAAGCCTATGGCTACACCTTC. The J gene is TRBJ1-2, the V gene TRBV28, with 9 bases identical to TRBD1. This CDR3 contains 16 residues. Germline values: CDR1 MDHEN, CDR2 SYDVKM. With V trimmed by 6 bases and J by 4 bases, 12 bases remained unmatched.

Comment on this clone: Distinct nucleotide sequences in the sample also encode this CDR3. The rearrangement links TRBV30 to TRBJ2-2; D not certain. The V gene lost 2 bases and the J gene lost 2 bases, with 3 bases spanning the gap. CDR1 is GTSNPN and CDR2 is SVGIG in the germline V gene (reference sequence). The CDR3 has 12 amino acids. CDR3 residues: CAWSLNTGELFF. CDR3 coding DNA: TGTGCCTGGAGTCTTAACACCGGGGAGCTGTTTTTT. Based on the CDR3 plus reference TRBV30 and TRBJ2-2, the full variable domain is SQTIHQWPATLVQPVGSPLSLECTVEGTSNPNLYWYRQAAGRGLQLLFYSVGIGQISSEVPQNLSASRPQDRQFILSSKKLLLSDSGFYLCAWSLNTGELFFGEGSRLTVL.

V gene TRBV6-5 combines with J gene TRBJ2-7; TRBD2 agrees at 10 bases. This CDR3 contains 14 residues. The J segment lost 3 bases and the V segment lost 2 bases, leaving 1 base of the junction unmatched. CDR1 and CDR2 (germline): MNHEY, SVGAGI. CDR3 protein: CASSYGLADYEQYF. The CDR3 DNA sequence: TGTGCCAGCAGTTACGGACTAGCGGACTACGAGCAGTACTTC.

Of note for this clone: An end of the junction does not agree with germline; a read error may underlie this. The chain employs TRBV7-3 and TRBJ2-1; 7 bases match TRBD2. The CDR3 has 16 residues. Germline V lookup: CDR1 SGHTA, CDR2 FQGTGA. This chain's CDR3 is CASSLTPTTSAWGQFF. The DNA of the CDR3 is TGTGCCAGCAGCCTAACCCCCACTACTAGCGCCTGGGGGCAGTTCTTC.

The genes are TRBV30 and TRBJ1-1; 7 bases are a match to TRBD1. The germline V gene encodes CDR1 GTSNPN and CDR2 SVGIG (reference sequence). This CDR3 spans 13 amino acids. J lost 6 bases, V lost 8 bases, and 12 bases had no gene match. The CDR3 nucleotides read TGTGCCCGATCTAGGGGGCGCCTGTCTGAAGCTTTCTTT. Protein sequence: CARSRGRLSEAFF.

This chain joins TRBV28 and TRBJ2-1; 9 nucleotides match TRBD1. Germline CDR1 and CDR2: MDHEN and SYDVKM. The CDR3 extends over 14 amino acids. Losses at the gene ends were 5 bases for V and 8 bases for J; bases not matched to a gene: 7. The CDR3 sequence: CASSLGTGRDEQFF. In DNA form, the CDR3 reads TGTGCCAGCAGTCTGGGGACAGGGAGGGATGAGCAGTTCTTC.

The chain is built from TRBV28 and TRBJ1-5; the match to TRBD1 covers 7 bases. The CDR3 runs 12 residues. V was clipped by 11 bases and J by 5 bases; unmatched bases: 6. The germline V gene has CDR1 MDHEN and CDR2 SYDVKM. The CDR3 DNA is TGTGCCTCACAGGGGTGGGATCAGCCCCAGCATTTT. It codes for CASQGWDQPQHF.

The chain employs TRBV15 and TRBJ1-5; unclear D gene. V lost 2 bases to trimming and J lost 1 base, with 9 bases between them. The germline CDR1 and CDR2 sequences are LNHNV and YYDKDF (reference sequence). This CDR3 is 15 amino acids long. CDR3 region: CATSRPRISNQPQHF. The CDR3 DNA sequence: TGTGCCACCAGCAGACCCAGGATCAGCAATCAGCCCCAGCATTTT.

This clone was seen only once. The chain employs TRBV9 and TRBJ1-5; tentative D call: TRBD1 (6 bases). Per the germline V gene, CDR1 is SGDLS and CDR2 is YYNGEE. The CDR3 is 15 residues long. V shed 3 bases and J shed 1 base, with 11 bases lying between them. The CDR3 spells CASSEGVGSNQPQHF. CDR3 nucleotide sequence: TGTGCCAGCAGCGAGGGGGTTGGGAGCAATCAGCCCCAGCATTTT.

This chain connects TRBV10-1 to TRBJ2-1, with D possibly TRBD1 on 6 matching bases. V was cut by 6 bases and J by 4 bases, with 10 bases left in between. CDR1 WNHNN and CDR2 SYGVQD come from the germline V gene (reference sequence). The CDR3 is 13 amino acids. The CDR3 DNA reads TGCGCCAGCAGGGTAAGGGGGTACAATGAGCAGTTCTTC. It translates to CASRVRGYNEQFF.

The chain is built from TRBV9 and TRBJ1-6; D is unresolved. CDR3 size: 16 residues. V gave up 0 bases and J gave up 5 bases, with 12 bases separating them. Germline V gene sequence: CDR1 SGDLS, CDR2 YYNGEE. CDR3 nucleotide sequence: TGTGCCAGCAGCGTAGCCCCGCAGGCAAATAATTCACCCCTCCACTTT. This sequence encodes CASSVAPQANNSPLHF.

V usage is TRBV6-5 and J usage is TRBJ2-1, with D tentatively TRBD2 (6 bases). Germline V gene lookup returns CDR1 MNHEY and CDR2 SVGAGI. This CDR3 comprises 14 residues. The V and J ends lost 5 bases and 3 bases respectively, with 11 bases between them. CDR3 nucleotide sequence: TGTGCCAGCAGTGGATACGGGAGCTACAATGAGCAGTTCTTC. Residues: CASSGYGSYNEQFF.